One and the same sample provided the 14 T cell receptor beta chains below, sequenced in a study of blood T cell repertoires in COVID-19. Sequenced by immunoSEQ multiplex PCR; TCRdb stores in-frame clones only, minus some. The sample has under 60,000 clones, approximately 80% seen once. Sample: peripheral blood. All receptors come from a human donor with active or convalescent COVID-19. The donor label of this sample is uncertain.

This chain uses TRBV15 with TRBJ1-5; D gene ambiguous. The CDR3 length is 16 residues. The V end lost 1 base, the J end lost 1 base, and 11 bases lay between the germline ends. Germline CDR1 LNHNV, CDR2 YYDKDF (reference sequence). The CDR3 DNA reads TGTGCCACCAGCAGAGTAGGAGGCGCGAGCAATCAGCCCCAGCATTTT. It is translated as CATSRVGGASNQPQHF. The full variable domain, rest sourced from reference TRBV15 and TRBJ1-5, is DAMVIQNPRYQVTQFGKPVTLSCSQTLNHNVMYWYQQKSSQAPKLLFHYYDKDFNNEADTPDNFQSRRPNTSFCFLDIRSPGLGDTAMYLCATSRVGGASNQPQHFGDGTRLSIL.

The chain is built from TRBV27 and TRBJ2-5; 8 bases agree with TRBD2. The CDR3 is made up of 15 amino acids. V shed 5 bases and J 1 base; nucleotides not matched to a gene: 6. CDR1 is MNHEY, CDR2 SMNVEV, per germline (reference sequence). CDR3 sequence (DNA): TGTGCCAGCAGTGACGCGACTAGCGTCCAAGAGACCCAGTACTTC. This encodes CASSDATSVQETQYF.

The V gene is TRBV3-1 (or the pseudogene TRBV3-2), the J gene TRBJ2-3; TRBD2 aligns across 8 bases. Germline trimming cut 7 bases from V and 0 bases from J; bases unmatched to any gene: 6. This CDR3 has 15 residues. Germline CDR1 and CDR2: LGHDT and YNNKEL (reference sequence). CDR3 nucleotides: TGTGCCAGCACCCTAGCGGGTCCAAGCACAGATACGCAGTATTTT. Residues: CASTLAGPSTDTQYF.

The chain recombines TRBV5-1 with TRBJ2-5, with D possibly matching TRBD1 (5 bases). The germline V and J ends were trimmed by 0 bases and 1 base, with 7 bases remaining between them. Germline-derived CDR1 and CDR2 are SGHRS and YFSETQ. CDR3 size: 14 residues. The CDR3 DNA reads as TGCGCCAGCAGCTTGGGACAGACCCAAGAGACCCAGTACTTC. It codes for CASSLGQTQETQYF.

The chain combines TRBV15 with TRBJ2-1; TRBD2 is a possible D gene (5 bases). The CDR3 spans 12 residues. V was cut by 6 bases and J by 9 bases, with 12 bases left in between. Germline loops: CDR1 LNHNV, CDR2 YYDKDF (reference sequence). CDR3 region: CATRKRDSEQFF. DNA for the CDR3: TGTGCCACCAGGAAGAGGGATAGTGAGCAGTTCTTC.

The V and J genes are TRBV29-1 and TRBJ2-3; maybe TRBD2 (5 bases). The CDR3 contains 14 residues. Germline V gene lookup returns CDR1 SQVTM and CDR2 ANQGSEA. Deletions cut 6 bases from V and 0 bases from J, with 13 bases between. The CDR3 nucleotides read TGCAGCGTCCTTATAGCGTTAAGCACAGATACGCAGTATTTT. This gives the protein CSVLIALSTDTQYF.

The rearrangement uses TRBV5-4 and TRBJ1-1; D is ambiguous. Deletions cut 0 bases from V and 0 bases from J, with 6 bases between. CDR3 size: 14 residues. CDR1 and CDR2 (germline): SGHNT, YYREEE (reference sequence). The CDR3 bases are TGTGCCAGCAGCTTGGGGGCTCTGAACACTGAAGCTTTCTTT. Amino acid sequence: CASSLGALNTEAFF. Using reference TRBV5-4 and TRBJ1-1 for the parts outside the CDR3, the full variable domain is ETGVTQSPTHLIKTRGQQVTLRCSSQSGHNTVSWYQQALGQGPQFIFQYYREEENGRGNFPPRFSGLQFPNYSSELNVNALELDDSALYLCASSLGALNTEAFFGQGTRLTVV.

In this sample, this clone turned up a few times. The chain couples TRBV29-1 to TRBJ1-4; D call uncertain. Trimming cost V 1 base and J 5 bases, with 5 bases left between them. CDR3 length: 12 residues. The germline V gene encodes CDR1 SQVTM and CDR2 ANQGSEA. CDR3 nucleotide sequence: TGCAGCGTTGAAGCCGGGAATGAAAAACTGTTTTTT. It encodes CSVEAGNEKLFF.

The V call is TRBV19, the J call TRBJ1-1; D unresolved. Trimming took off 7 bases at V and 4 bases at J, with 10 bases between the two ends. The germline V gene encodes CDR1 LNHDA and CDR2 SQIVND (reference sequence). The CDR3 covers 12 residues. The CDR3 region is CASTGETTEAFF. CDR3 sequence (DNA): TGTGCCAGTACCGGGGAGACCACTGAAGCTTTCTTT.

The chain is built from TRBV5-1 and TRBJ2-5, with TRBD2 identical over 10 bases. Looked up from germline, CDR1 is SGHRS and CDR2 is YFSETQ. This CDR3 has 19 residues. V was pared by 0 bases and J by 1 base, with 12 bases of the junction left unmatched. In DNA, the CDR3 is TGCGCCAGCAGCTTGGGAGGATTACGGGGACTAGCGTTCCAAGAGACCCAGTACTTC. It specifies CASSLGGLRGLAFQETQYF. Variable domain in full (rest from reference TRBV5-1 and TRBJ2-5): KAGVTQTPRYLIKTRGQQVTLSCSPISGHRSVSWYQQTPGQGLQFLFEYFSETQRNKGNFPGRFSGRQFSNSRSEMNVSTLELGDSALYLCASSLGGLRGLAFQETQYFGPGTRLLVL.

The rearrangement joins TRBV24-1 to TRBJ2-1; 12 nucleotides match TRBD1. Trimming took 6 bases from V and 6 from J; bases not matched to a gene: 8. Germline V lookup: CDR1 KGHDR, CDR2 SFDVKD. This CDR3 contains 16 residues. In DNA form, the CDR3 reads TGTGCCACCAGTATCCGCGGGACAGGGGGCCTCAATGAGCAGTTCTTC. It translates to CATSIRGTGGLNEQFF.

J is TRBJ2-1 and V is TRBV18; D not resolved. The CDR3 has 13 residues. CDR1 and CDR2 (germline): KGHSH, LQKENI. V was shortened by 6 bases and J by 7 bases, with 13 bases between the two germline ends. The CDR3: CASSPGPNNEQFF. In nucleotides, the CDR3 is TGTGCCAGCTCCCCCGGTCCCAATAATGAGCAGTTCTTC.

This clone was found once. This rearrangement joins TRBV5-4 to TRBJ2-5; D is possibly TRBD2 (6 bases). Trimming left V 3 bases short and J 5 bases short, with 11 bases between. This CDR3 comprises 13 residues. Germline V gene data show CDR1 as SGHNT and CDR2 as YYREEE (reference sequence). CDR3 loop: CASSSPGDETQYF. CDR3 nucleotide sequence: TGTGCCAGCAGCTCTCCGGGGGACGAGACCCAGTACTTC.

The V gene is TRBV4-3, the J gene TRBJ1-2; a possible D gene is TRBD1 (6 bases). Trimming stripped 0 bases from V and 1 base from J, with 9 bases between. Germline V gives CDR1 LGHNA, CDR2 YSLEER. This CDR3 has 15 residues. DNA for the CDR3: TGCGCCAGCAGCCAAGAAGGGGGGGGTAACTATGGCTACACCTTC. This sequence encodes CASSQEGGGNYGYTF.